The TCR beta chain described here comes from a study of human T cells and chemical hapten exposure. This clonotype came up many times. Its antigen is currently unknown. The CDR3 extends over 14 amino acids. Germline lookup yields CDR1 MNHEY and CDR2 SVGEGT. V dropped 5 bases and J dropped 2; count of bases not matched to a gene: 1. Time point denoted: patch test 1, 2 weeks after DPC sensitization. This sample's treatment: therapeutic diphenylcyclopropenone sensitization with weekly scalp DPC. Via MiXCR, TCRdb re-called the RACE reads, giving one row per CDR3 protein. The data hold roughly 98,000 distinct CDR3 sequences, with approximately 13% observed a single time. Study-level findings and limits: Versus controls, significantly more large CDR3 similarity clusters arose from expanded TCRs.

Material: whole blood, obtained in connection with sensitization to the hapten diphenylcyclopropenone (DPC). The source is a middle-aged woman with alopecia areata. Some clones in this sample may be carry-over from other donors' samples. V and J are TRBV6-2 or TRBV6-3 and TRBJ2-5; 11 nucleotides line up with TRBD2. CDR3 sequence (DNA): TGTGCCAGCAGTGGACTAGCGGGTCAAGAGACCCAGTACTTC. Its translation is CASSGLAGQETQYF.